What follows describes a single TCR beta chain. Measured with immunoSEQ multiplex PCR; TCRdb has only the in-frame clones, and not every one. The sample gives tens of thousands of clones, over 65% of which show up once; about 3% is in the top ten. These data come from a study of control samples from healthy donors and cancer patients. The CDR3 totals 16 residues. V gave up 5 bases and J gave up 5 bases; unmatched junction bases: 8. Germline values: CDR1 SGHTA, CDR2 FQGTGA. The sequenced material came from PBMCs. This clonotype was sampled from a woman between 45 and 60 years old with lung cancer. The V and J genes are TRBV7-3 and TRBJ2-3; 12 bases agree with TRBD2. The CDR3, as DNA: TGTGCCAGCAGCCGACCTAGCGGGGGGGCCGGAGATACGCAGTATTTT. It is translated as CASSRPSGGAGDTQYF.